Shown below are 18 T cell receptor beta chains from a single sample sequenced in a study of OX40 agonist ivuxolimab in advanced cancers. The repertoire was sequenced with immunoSEQ multiplex PCR; TCRdb's copy has only in-frame clones and lacks some. The sample lists some 57,000 clones; almost 90% were seen once. The sample was CD4+ or CD8+ T cells sorted from blood, taken in a trial of the OX40 agonist ivuxolimab. These TCRs come from an adult with an advanced solid tumor such as melanoma, head and neck, liver or kidney cancer.

This chain uses TRBV5-4 with TRBJ2-1; D is unclear. V was shortened by 0 bases and J by 7 bases, with 8 bases between the two germline ends. Germline lookup yields CDR1 SGHNT and CDR2 YYREEE (reference sequence). The CDR3 totals 13 residues. This CDR3 is CASSLVSMNEQFF. DNA of the CDR3: TGTGCCAGCAGCTTGGTCAGTATGAATGAGCAGTTCTTC.

The count of this clone is one. This chain uses TRBV19 with TRBJ2-3, with D hard to call. V was shortened by 5 bases and J by 5 bases, with 8 bases between the two germline ends. CDR1 is LNHDA, CDR2 SQIVND, per germline (reference sequence). This CDR3 is 12 amino acids long. CDR3 DNA sequence: TGTGCCAGTAGTTTCCTTCTAGATACGCAGTATTTT. It translates to CASSFLLDTQYF.

The chain joins TRBV19 to TRBJ2-3; D gene uncertain. The CDR3 has 14 amino acids. Trimming removed 3 bases from V and 1 base from J, with 8 bases in between. Germline assignment: CDR1 LNHDA and CDR2 SQIVND (reference sequence). DNA of the CDR3: TGTGCCAGTAGTATTCCTCTTCGCACAGATACGCAGTATTTT. This codes for CASSIPLRTDTQYF.

Only a few counts were recorded for this clone. The rearrangement joins TRBV7-6 to TRBJ2-3; no clear D. The V end was cut by 1 base, the J end by 3 bases, with 11 bases between. CDR1 SGHVS and CDR2 FNYEAQ come from the germline V gene. The CDR3 is made up of 15 amino acids. As DNA, the CDR3 is TGTGCCAGCAGCTTAGTCCCAGATGGGACAGATACGCAGTATTTT. This translates into CASSLVPDGTDTQYF.

The V and J genes are TRBV10-3 and TRBJ1-4; TRBD1 is a possible D gene (6 bases). This CDR3 has 14 amino acids. The V end was cut by 2 bases, the J end by 7 bases, with 11 bases between. Looked up from germline, CDR1 is ENHRY and CDR2 is SYGVKD. The CDR3: CAISERGGSEKLFF. CDR3 sequence (DNA): TGTGCCATCAGTGAGAGGGGGGGCAGTGAAAAACTGTTTTTT.

The chain has TRBV7-8 and TRBJ2-5; the D gene is possibly TRBD1 (6 bases). V shed 5 bases and J shed 2 bases, with 9 bases lying between them. This CDR3 comprises 13 residues. Germline V gives CDR1 SGHVS, CDR2 FQNEAQ. The CDR3 here is CASSPDRQETQYF. CDR3 nucleotide sequence: TGTGCCAGCAGCCCCGACAGGCAAGAGACCCAGTACTTC. Together with reference TRBV7-8 and TRBJ2-5, the CDR3 gives the full variable domain: GAGVSQSPRYKVAKRGQDVALRCDPISGHVSLFWYQQALGQGPEFLTYFQNEAQLDKSGLPSDRFFAERPEGSVSTLKIQRTQQEDSAVYLCASSPDRQETQYFGPGTRLLVL.

This clone came up once. The chain joins TRBV11-2 to TRBJ1-6; the D gene is possibly TRBD1 (5 bases). The CDR3 has 16 amino acids. Per germline, CDR1 SGHAT and CDR2 FQNNGV. The V gene lost 4 bases and the J gene lost 0 bases, with 10 bases spanning the gap. CDR3 protein: CASSSYRSSYNSPLHF. The CDR3 DNA reads TGTGCCAGCAGCTCTTACAGGAGCTCCTATAATTCACCCCTCCACTTT. The full variable domain, with the rest looked up from reference TRBV11-2 and TRBJ1-6, is EAGVAQSPRYKIIEKRQSVAFWCNPISGHATLYWYQQILGQGPKLLIQFQNNGVVDDSQLPKDRFSAERLKGVDSTLKIQPAKLEDSAVYLCASSSYRSSYNSPLHFGNGTRLTVT.

The chain is built from TRBV5-4 and TRBJ1-2, with 7 positions matching TRBD1. V lost 5 bases to trimming and J lost 3 bases; unmatched junction nucleotides: 10. Germline CDR1 and CDR2: SGHNT and YYREEE (reference sequence). CDR3 length equals 15 residues. CDR3 residues: CASSSPGQSYYGYTF. In DNA, the CDR3 is TGTGCCAGCAGTTCCCCGGGACAGTCCTACTATGGCTACACCTTC. The full variable domain, completed using reference TRBV5-4 and TRBJ1-2, is ETGVTQSPTHLIKTRGQQVTLRCSSQSGHNTVSWYQQALGQGPQFIFQYYREEENGRGNFPPRFSGLQFPNYSSELNVNALELDDSALYLCASSSPGQSYYGYTFGSGTRLTVV.

The J gene is TRBJ2-5, the V gene TRBV29-1; 10 bases line up with TRBD1. CDR1 and CDR2 from the germline V gene are SQVTM and ANQGSEA. The CDR3 runs to 14 residues. Trimming removed 3 bases from V and 4 bases from J; junction bases left unmatched: 5. CDR3 coding DNA: TGCAGCGTTGACGGGGACAGGGGTTTAGAGACCCAGTACTTC. This translates into CSVDGDRGLETQYF.

The V gene is TRBV19, the J gene TRBJ2-6, with 8 bases matching TRBD1. The CDR3 length is 17 residues. The junction had 11 bases not matched to a gene; V was cut back by 5 bases and J by 5 bases. Germline lookup yields CDR1 LNHDA and CDR2 SQIVND (reference sequence). CDR3 DNA sequence: TGTGCCAGTAGTCCCAGACAGGGGATAGTTTGGGCCAACGTCCTGACTTTC. It encodes CASSPRQGIVWANVLTF. Combining the CDR3 with reference TRBV19 and TRBJ2-6 gives the whole variable domain DGGITQSPKYLFRKEGQNVTLSCEQNLNHDAMYWYRQDPGQGLRLIYYSQIVNDFQKGDIAEGYSVSREKKESFPLTVTSAQKNPTAFYLCASSPRQGIVWANVLTFGAGSRLTVL.

The chain uses TRBV4-1 and TRBJ2-1; D uncertain. The germline V gene encodes CDR1 MGHRA and CDR2 YSYEKL. Deletions cut 1 base from V and 5 bases from J, with 12 bases between. This CDR3 has 15 amino acids. CDR3: CASSQVFPRDNEQFF. For the CDR3, the DNA is TGCGCCAGCAGCCAAGTGTTTCCTAGAGACAATGAGCAGTTCTTC.

The chain combines TRBV5-4 with TRBJ2-1; a weak D match, TRBD2 (5 bases). The germline CDR1 and CDR2 sequences are SGHNT and YYREEE (reference sequence). The V end lost 4 bases, the J end lost 7 bases, and 18 bases lay between the germline ends. This CDR3 region has 15 residues. Here the CDR3 DNA reads TGTGCCAGCAGCCAAGGGATGGTTCCGGGGAATGAGCAGTTCTTC. Its translation is CASSQGMVPGNEQFF.

This clone appeared a single time. This sequence joins TRBV19 and TRBJ2-3, with 7 bases lining up with TRBD1. The CDR3 is 15 residues long. The V and J ends lost 4 bases and 0 bases, in that order; junction bases with no gene match: 4. Per the germline V gene, CDR1 is LNHDA and CDR2 is SQIVND (reference sequence). This CDR3 is CASSRQGASTDTQYF. The CDR3 nucleotides are TGTGCCAGTAGTAGACAGGGTGCGAGCACAGATACGCAGTATTTT. The full variable domain, rest sourced from reference TRBV19 and TRBJ2-3, is DGGITQSPKYLFRKEGQNVTLSCEQNLNHDAMYWYRQDPGQGLRLIYYSQIVNDFQKGDIAEGYSVSREKKESFPLTVTSAQKNPTAFYLCASSRQGASTDTQYFGPGTRLTVL.

V is TRBV27 and J is TRBJ2-1; 14 bases line up with TRBD2. J lost 1 base, V lost 5 bases, and 4 bases had no gene match. There are 17 residues in the CDR3. Looked up from germline, CDR1 is MNHEY and CDR2 is SMNVEV (reference sequence). Here the CDR3 DNA reads TGTGCCAGCAGTCCCGGACTAGCGGGGGGTTCCTACAATGAGCAGTTCTTC. Translation gives CASSPGLAGGSYNEQFF.

The genes are TRBV15 and TRBJ1-1; D gene uncertain. The V end lost 8 bases, the J end lost 1 base, and 8 bases lay between the germline ends. The germline gives CDR1 LNHNV, CDR2 YYDKDF (reference sequence). The CDR3 consists of 12 residues. Written as DNA, the CDR3 is TGTGCCACCGGCGCAGCGAACACTGAAGCTTTCTTT. Its translation is CATGAANTEAFF.

The chain has TRBV6-5 and TRBJ1-6; 7 bases align to TRBD1. Trimming cost V 0 bases and J 5 bases; bases outside gene matches: 1. From germline, CDR1 is MNHEY and CDR2 SVGAGI. This CDR3 is built from 15 residues. In DNA form, the CDR3 reads TGTGCCAGCAGTTACTCGGGACAGCATAATTCACCCCTCCACTTT. As protein: CASSYSGQHNSPLHF.

This clone was picked up a small number of times. V is TRBV2 and J is TRBJ1-3; D is ambiguous. Germline V CDR1 and CDR2: SNHLY, FYNNEI. CDR3 size: 13 residues. Trimming took off 5 bases at V and 3 bases at J, with 8 bases between the two ends. CDR3: CASSQERGNTIYF. The CDR3 DNA reads as TGTGCCAGCAGTCAGGAACGTGGAAACACCATATATTTT.

The V and J genes are TRBV5-1 and TRBJ2-5, with a weak D call TRBD2 (5 bases). This CDR3 has 14 residues. Germline V gene data show CDR1 as SGHRS and CDR2 as YFSETQ. The V end was cut by 0 bases, the J end by 3 bases, with 9 bases between. CDR3 sequence: CASSLGGAEETQYF. DNA of the CDR3: TGCGCCAGCAGCTTGGGCGGAGCGGAAGAGACCCAGTACTTC.